The clone carrying this T cell receptor (beta chain) is labeled as large. Antigen: not known. Amplification of TRBV12-4/TRBJ1-2 clonotypes used adaptor-ligated barcode primers. TCRdb reprocessed the multiplex PCR reads with MiXCR, giving one entry per CDR3 protein. The repertoire has about 480 distinct CDR3 sequences, approximately 5% of them found once; the top ten carry roughly 16%. The CDR3 extends over 16 amino acids. Unmatched junction bases numbered 8, after V lost 3 bases and J lost 2 bases. Broader study findings: Tumor Treg TCRs overlapped most with tumor naive CD4+ cells.

The sorted Tregs were CD4+CD25+CD127-/low cells. This chain uses TRBV12-3 or TRBV12-4 with TRBJ1-2; 8 nucleotides line up with TRBD1. The source is a female donor with breast cancer. Sample: Tregs sorted from blood. CDR3 sequence reads: CASSFTTGTGNYGYTF. As DNA, the CDR3 is TGTGCCAGCAGTTTTACAACCGGGACAGGCAACTATGGCTACACCTTC.